This TCR beta chain was sequenced for a study of T cells after somatic rescue of genetic block. The J segment lost 2 bases and the V segment lost 5 bases, leaving 3 bases of the junction unmatched. CDR1 and CDR2 (germline): SGHTA, FQGTGA. The CDR3 totals 14 residues. Repertoires were generated with immunoSEQ multiplex PCR, while TCRdb's copy carries only in-frame clones and drops some. The data show over 95,000 clones, about 93% seen once. The rearrangement uses TRBV7-3 and TRBJ2-7; 10 bases line up with TRBD1. The receptor comes from a woman between 18 and 29 years old. Source material: peripheral blood mononuclear cells (PBMCs). The CDR3 sequence is CASSPGQGAYEQYF. In DNA, the CDR3 is TGTGCCAGCAGCCCTGGACAGGGGGCCTACGAGCAGTACTTC.